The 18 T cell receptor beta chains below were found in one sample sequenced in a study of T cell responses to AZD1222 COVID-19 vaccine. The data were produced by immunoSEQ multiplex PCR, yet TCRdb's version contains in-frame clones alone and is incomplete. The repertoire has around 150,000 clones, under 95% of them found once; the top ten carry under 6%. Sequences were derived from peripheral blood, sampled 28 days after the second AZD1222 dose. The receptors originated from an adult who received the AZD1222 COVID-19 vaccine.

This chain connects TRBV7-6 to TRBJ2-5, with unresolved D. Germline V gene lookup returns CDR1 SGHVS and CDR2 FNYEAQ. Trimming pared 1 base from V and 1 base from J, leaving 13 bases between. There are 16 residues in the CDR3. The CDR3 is CASSLEDGSGQETQYF. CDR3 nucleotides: TGTGCCAGCAGCTTAGAGGACGGATCAGGCCAAGAGACCCAGTACTTC. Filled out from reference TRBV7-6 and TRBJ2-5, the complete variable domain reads GAGVSQSPRYKVTKRGQDVALRCDPISGHVSLYWYRQALGQGPEFLTYFNYEAQQDKSGLPNDRFSAERPEGSISTLTIQRTEQRDSAMYRCASSLEDGSGQETQYFGPGTRLLVL.

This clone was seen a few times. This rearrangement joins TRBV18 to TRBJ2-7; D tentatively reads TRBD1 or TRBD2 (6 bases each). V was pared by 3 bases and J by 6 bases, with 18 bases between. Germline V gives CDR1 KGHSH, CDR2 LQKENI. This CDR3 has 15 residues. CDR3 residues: CASSPRGLVVGEQYF. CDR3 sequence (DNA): TGTGCCAGCTCACCCCGGGGGCTAGTTGTGGGCGAGCAGTACTTC.

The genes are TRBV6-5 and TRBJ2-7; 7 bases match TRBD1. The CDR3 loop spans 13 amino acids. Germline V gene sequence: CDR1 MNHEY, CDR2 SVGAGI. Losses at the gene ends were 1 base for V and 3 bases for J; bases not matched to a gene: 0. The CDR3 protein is CASSYYRGYEQYF. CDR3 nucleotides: TGTGCCAGCAGTTACTACAGGGGCTACGAGCAGTACTTC.

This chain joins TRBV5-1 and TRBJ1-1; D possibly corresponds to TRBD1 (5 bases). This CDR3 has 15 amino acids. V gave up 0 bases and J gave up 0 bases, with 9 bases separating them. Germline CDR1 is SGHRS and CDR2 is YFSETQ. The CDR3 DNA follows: TGCGCCAGCAGCTTGGCTGACAGCCTGAACACTGAAGCTTTCTTT. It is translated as CASSLADSLNTEAFF.

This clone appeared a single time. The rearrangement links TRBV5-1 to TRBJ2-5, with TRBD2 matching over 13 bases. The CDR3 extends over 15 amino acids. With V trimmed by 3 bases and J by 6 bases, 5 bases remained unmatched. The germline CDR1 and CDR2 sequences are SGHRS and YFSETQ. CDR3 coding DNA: TGCGCCAGCAGCTCCACGGGACTAGCGGGGAAGACCCAGTACTTC. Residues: CASSSTGLAGKTQYF.

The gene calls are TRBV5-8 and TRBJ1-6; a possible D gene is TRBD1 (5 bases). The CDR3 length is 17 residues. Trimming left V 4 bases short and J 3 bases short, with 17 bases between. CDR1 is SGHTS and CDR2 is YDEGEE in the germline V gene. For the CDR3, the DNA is TGTGCCAGCAGCACCCTGACAGCCAACATCTATAATTCACCCCTCCACTTT. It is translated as CASSTLTANIYNSPLHF.

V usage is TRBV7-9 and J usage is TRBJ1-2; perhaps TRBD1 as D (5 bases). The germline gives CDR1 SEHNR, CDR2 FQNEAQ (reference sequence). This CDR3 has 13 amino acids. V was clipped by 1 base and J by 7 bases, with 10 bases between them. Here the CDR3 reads CASSLDHRSGYTF. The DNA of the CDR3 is TGTGCCAGCAGCTTAGACCACAGGAGTGGCTACACCTTC. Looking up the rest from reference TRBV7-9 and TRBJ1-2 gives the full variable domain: DTGVSQNPRHKITKRGQNVTFRCDPISEHNRLYWYRQTLGQGPEFLTYFQNEAQLEKSRLLSDRFSAERPKGSFSTLEIQRTEQGDSAMYLCASSLDHRSGYTFGSGTRLTVV.

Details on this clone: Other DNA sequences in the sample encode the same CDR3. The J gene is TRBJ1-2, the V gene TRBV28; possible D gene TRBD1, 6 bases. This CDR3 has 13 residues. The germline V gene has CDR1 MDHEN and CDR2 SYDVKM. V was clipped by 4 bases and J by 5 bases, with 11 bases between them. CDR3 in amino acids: CASSSGQLYGYTF. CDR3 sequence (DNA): TGTGCCAGCAGTTCTGGACAGCTATATGGCTACACCTTC.

DNA for the CDR3: TGTGCCTGGAGTCCCCGGGAGGGGGATGGCTACACCTTC. This translates into CAWSPREGDGYTF. The rearrangement uses TRBV30 and TRBJ1-2; D might be TRBD1 (6 bases). The CDR3 spans 13 residues. V was shortened by 2 bases and J by 6 bases, with 13 bases between the two germline ends. Germline V gives CDR1 GTSNPN, CDR2 SVGIG (reference sequence).

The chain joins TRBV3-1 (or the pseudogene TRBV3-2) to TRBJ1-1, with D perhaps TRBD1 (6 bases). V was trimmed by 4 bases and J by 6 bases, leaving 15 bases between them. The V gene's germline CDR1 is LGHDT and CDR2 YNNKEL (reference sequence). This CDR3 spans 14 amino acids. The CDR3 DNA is TGTGCCAGCAGCCCGATAACAGGGTACCCTGAAGCTTTCTTT. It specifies CASSPITGYPEAFF.

CDR3 sequence (DNA): TGCGCCAGCAGCTTGGGACCTAGCACAGATACGCAGTATTTT. It yields the protein CASSLGPSTDTQYF. The chain links TRBV5-1 to TRBJ2-3; no firm D call. V was shortened by 0 bases and J by 0 bases, with 5 bases between the two germline ends. This CDR3 is 14 amino acids long. In germline, CDR1 is SGHRS, CDR2 YFSETQ.

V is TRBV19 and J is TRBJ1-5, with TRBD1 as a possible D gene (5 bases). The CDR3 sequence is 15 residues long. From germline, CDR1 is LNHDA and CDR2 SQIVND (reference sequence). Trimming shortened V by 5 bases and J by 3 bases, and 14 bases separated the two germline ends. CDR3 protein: CASSLATGPNQPQHF. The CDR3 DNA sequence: TGTGCCAGTAGTTTAGCAACAGGTCCCAATCAGCCCCAGCATTTT.

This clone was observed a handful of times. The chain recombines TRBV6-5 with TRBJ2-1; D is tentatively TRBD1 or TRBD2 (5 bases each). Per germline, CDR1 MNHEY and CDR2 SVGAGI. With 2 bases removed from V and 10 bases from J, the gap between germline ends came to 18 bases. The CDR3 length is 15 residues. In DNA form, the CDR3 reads TGTGCCAGCAGTTACGTGTGGGGGAAGGGCCGGGAGCAGTTCTTC. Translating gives CASSYVWGKGREQFF.

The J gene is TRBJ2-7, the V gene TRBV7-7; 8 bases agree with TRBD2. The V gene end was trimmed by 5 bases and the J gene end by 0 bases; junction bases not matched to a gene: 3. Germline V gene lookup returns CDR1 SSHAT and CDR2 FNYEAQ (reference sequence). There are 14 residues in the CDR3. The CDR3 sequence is CASSPGTSSYEQYF. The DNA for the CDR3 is TGTGCCAGCAGCCCCGGGACTAGCTCCTACGAGCAGTACTTC.

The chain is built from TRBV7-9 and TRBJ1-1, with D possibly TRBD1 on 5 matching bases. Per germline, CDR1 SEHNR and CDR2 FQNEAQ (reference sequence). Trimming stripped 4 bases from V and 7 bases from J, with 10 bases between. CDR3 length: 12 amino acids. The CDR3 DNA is TGTGCCAGCAGCTATAGCGACAGTGAAGCTTTCTTT. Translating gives CASSYSDSEAFF. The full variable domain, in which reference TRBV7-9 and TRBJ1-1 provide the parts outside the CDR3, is DTGVSQNPRHKITKRGQNVTFRCDPISEHNRLYWYRQTLGQGPEFLTYFQNEAQLEKSRLLSDRFSAERPKGSFSTLEIQRTEQGDSAMYLCASSYSDSEAFFGQGTRLTVV.

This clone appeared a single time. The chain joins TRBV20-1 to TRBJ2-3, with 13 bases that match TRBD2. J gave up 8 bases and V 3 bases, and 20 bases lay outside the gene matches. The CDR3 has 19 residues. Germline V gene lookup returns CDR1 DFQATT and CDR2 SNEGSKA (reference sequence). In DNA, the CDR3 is TGCAGTGCTAGTATTATCAGGACTAGCGGGAGTCCCACCCCATCTACGCAGTATTTT. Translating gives CSASIIRTSGSPTPSTQYF.

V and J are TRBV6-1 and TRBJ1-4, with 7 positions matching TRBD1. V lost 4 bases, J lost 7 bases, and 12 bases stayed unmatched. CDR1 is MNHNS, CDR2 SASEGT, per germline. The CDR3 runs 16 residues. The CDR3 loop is CASSAAGQPLPEKLFF. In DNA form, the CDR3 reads TGTGCCAGCAGTGCGGCGGGACAGCCACTCCCTGAAAAACTGTTTTTT.

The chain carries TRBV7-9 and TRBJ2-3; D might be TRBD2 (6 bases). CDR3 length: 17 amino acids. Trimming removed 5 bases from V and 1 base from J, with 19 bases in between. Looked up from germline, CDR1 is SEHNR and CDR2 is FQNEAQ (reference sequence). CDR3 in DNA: TGTGCCAGCAGCCTAATATTGGGGGACTTCCGCACAGATACGCAGTATTTT. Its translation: CASSLILGDFRTDTQYF. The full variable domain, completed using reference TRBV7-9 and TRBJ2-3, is DTGVSQNPRHKITKRGQNVTFRCDPISEHNRLYWYRQTLGQGPEFLTYFQNEAQLEKSRLLSDRFSAERPKGSFSTLEIQRTEQGDSAMYLCASSLILGDFRTDTQYFGPGTRLTVL.